This T cell receptor beta chain is drawn from a study of technical replicates of blood from several donors (dated by TCRdb to about 2017). The library was built by means of the immunoSEQ multiplex PCR assay. TCRdb provides this immuneACCESS table in a form limited to in-frame rearrangements. Some clones are lacking; in checked studies, under half of them reflect an unresolved V gene, and why the rest are absent is not known. The sample yields about 80,000 clones; less than 98% were counted once. The ten biggest clones cover less than 0.2% of the sample. V ends up 5 bases short and J 4 bases short, with an unmatched junction base count of 13. The CDR1 and CDR2 encoded by the germline V gene are SQVTM and ANQGSEA. The CDR3 contains 17 residues, cysteine and phenylalanine counted. CDR3 DNA is the only sequence kept; it has 51 bases, read in frame from the first base. As for this clone: What this receptor recognizes is not known. The input lacks base qualities; no much larger clone sits a single base away.

The origin of this receptor is a human donor in good health. The V and J segments used are TRBV29-1 and TRBJ2-1, with 11 bases in between that match TRBD2. The specimen sequenced was T cells isolated from PBMCs. The nucleotide sequence reads as follows: TGCAGCGTTCACTTAGGGGGACTAGCGGCCCCTTACAATGAGCAGTTCTTC. This is translated as CSVHLGGLAAPYNEQFF.